The entry below describes one T cell receptor (beta chain). Its antigen remains undetermined. No much larger clone is present one base from it, and per-base qualities are unavailable. Whole blood was collected in K2EDTA tubes by collaborating institutions according to the institutions' own protocols. For TCRbeta analysis, collaborators shipped samples as frozen whole blood, isolated PBMCs, or DNA extracted from either of those sample types. CDR1 LNHDA and CDR2 SQIVND are derived from the germline V gene (reference sequence). Clipping removes 5 bases from V and 5 bases from J, with 15 as the unmatched junction base count. The cysteine opens and the phenylalanine closes a CDR3 of 17 amino acids. The CDR3 DNA has 51 bases and is translated from base 1. The immunoSEQ Assay, a bias-controlled multiplex PCR, was used to amplify TCRbeta CDR3 regions from genomic DNA. As for the original processing: The number of nucleated cells in each sample was estimated from the amplification of reference gene primers within the assay. To quantify the absolute abundance of each unique TCRbeta CDR3 rearrangement, sequence reads were collapsed and filtered. For each sample, productive Simpson clonality was calculated as the square root of Simpson's diversity index over productive rearrangements. TCRdb stores this immuneACCESS table with in-frame sequences only. Part of the clones is absent; in the studies checked, under half of the shortfall reflects unresolved V genes, and no reason is known for the rest. V and J calls plus clone size are reproduced from that table; the DNA served to infer D and trimming. The sample records more than 200,000 clones, 82% of which are singletons. The ten largest account for 4.5% to 5% of the sample.

The data derive from a study of blood T cell repertoires in COVID-19 (dated by TCRdb to 2019 to 2021). General notes on the study: Collaborator samples came from the United States, Italy and Spain and covered acute and convalescent phases of COVID-19. Deeply sampled blood TCRbeta repertoires from subjects exposed to, actively infected with, or recovered from COVID-19 were included in the dataset. Samples were obtained from the ongoing ImmuneRACE study (first 160 participants) and from over 1,000 subjects provided by 6 global collaborators. The material from the prospective study consisted of cDNA or gDNA derived from T cells, B-cell-depleted T cells, or PBMCs. The repertoires were released in a freely available public database intended as a resource for research on the immune response to SARS-CoV-2. Where available, HLA class I and class II types were obtained from metadata supplied by the sample provider rather than from assay-based typing. Nearly every sample came with metadata listing a de-identified subject ID, COVID-19 status, age in years and sex. Beyond this particular receptor, the publication reports: How much clinical and demographic metadata was included differed by source and by participant, and the metadata was provided uncurated.

Recombination linked TRBV19 to TRBJ1-1; TRBD1 matches 9 bases in the middle. The material sequenced was peripheral blood. The source of this sequence is an elderly woman with active or convalescent COVID-19. The CDR3 reads CASSSVRRDRANTEAFF. The nucleotides are TGTGCCAGTAGTTCCGTACGGAGGGACAGGGCGAATACTGAAGCTTTCTTT.